The clone carrying this TCR beta chain was found many times. Preparation of the TCRbeta library used unique molecular identifiers. TCRdb ran MiXCR on the PCR reads and lists one entry per CDR3 protein. The sample holds about 160,000 distinct CDR3 sequences, 11% seen once. This CDR3 spans 13 amino acids. The data stem from a study of T-cell reconstitution after alpha-beta-depleted transplantation in children. This sequence was found in a boy aged 2 to 9 with acute myeloid leukemia, due to receive a stem cell transplant. The chain links TRBV21-1 to TRBJ1-2; the table gives TRBD1 as D, unverified against the DNA. TRBV21-1 is shown as a pseudogene. Sequences were derived from PBMCs, sampled before TCRalphabeta/CD19-depleted stem cell transplant. The CDR3 spells CASPKGTGISYTF. The CDR3 DNA reads as TGTGCCAGCCCAAAAGGGACAGGGATAAGCTACACCTTC.